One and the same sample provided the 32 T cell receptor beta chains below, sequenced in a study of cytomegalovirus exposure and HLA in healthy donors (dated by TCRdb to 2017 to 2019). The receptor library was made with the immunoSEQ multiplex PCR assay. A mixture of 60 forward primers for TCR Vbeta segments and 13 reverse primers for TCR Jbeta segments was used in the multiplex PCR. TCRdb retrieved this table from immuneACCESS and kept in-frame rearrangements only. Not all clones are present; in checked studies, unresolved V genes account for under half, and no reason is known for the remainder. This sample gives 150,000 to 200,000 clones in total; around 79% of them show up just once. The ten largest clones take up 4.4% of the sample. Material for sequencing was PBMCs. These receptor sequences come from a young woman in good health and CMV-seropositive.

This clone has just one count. CDR3 protein: CASSPWGSGSTDTQYF. The CDR3 nucleotides read TGTGCCAGCAGTCCTTGGGGTAGCGGGAGCACAGATACGCAGTATTTT. This chain links TRBV27 with TRBJ2-3; 7 bases line up with TRBD2. The germline V gene encodes CDR1 MNHEY and CDR2 SMNVEV (reference sequence). The J segment lost 0 bases and the V segment lost 5 bases, leaving 8 bases of the junction unmatched. This CDR3 has 16 residues.

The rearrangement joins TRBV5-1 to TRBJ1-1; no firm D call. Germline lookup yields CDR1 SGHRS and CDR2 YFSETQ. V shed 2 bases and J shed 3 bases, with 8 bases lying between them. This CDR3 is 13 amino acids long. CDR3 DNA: TGCGCCAGCAGCTTCAAATCGGACACTGAAGCTTTCTTT. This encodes CASSFKSDTEAFF.

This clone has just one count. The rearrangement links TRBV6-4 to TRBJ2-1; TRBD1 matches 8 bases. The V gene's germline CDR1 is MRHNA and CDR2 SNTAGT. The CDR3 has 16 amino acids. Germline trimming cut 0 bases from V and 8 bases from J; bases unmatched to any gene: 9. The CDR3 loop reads CASSDSGRGRVDEQFF. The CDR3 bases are TGTGCCAGCAGTGACTCAGGCAGGGGGCGAGTCGATGAGCAGTTCTTC.

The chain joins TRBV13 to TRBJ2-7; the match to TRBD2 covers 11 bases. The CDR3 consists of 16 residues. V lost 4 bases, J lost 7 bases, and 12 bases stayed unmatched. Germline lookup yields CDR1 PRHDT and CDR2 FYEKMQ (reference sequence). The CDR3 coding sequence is TGTGCCAGCAGCTCCCGCGGTAGCGGGAGGGCAGGGGAGCAGTACTTC. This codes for CASSSRGSGRAGEQYF.

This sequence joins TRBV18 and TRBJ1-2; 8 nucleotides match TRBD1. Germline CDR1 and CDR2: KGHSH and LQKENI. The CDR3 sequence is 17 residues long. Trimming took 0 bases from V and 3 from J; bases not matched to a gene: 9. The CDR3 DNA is TGTGCCAGCTCACCACCCCGGACAGGGATTGGTTACTATGGCTACACCTTC. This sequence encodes CASSPPRTGIGYYGYTF.

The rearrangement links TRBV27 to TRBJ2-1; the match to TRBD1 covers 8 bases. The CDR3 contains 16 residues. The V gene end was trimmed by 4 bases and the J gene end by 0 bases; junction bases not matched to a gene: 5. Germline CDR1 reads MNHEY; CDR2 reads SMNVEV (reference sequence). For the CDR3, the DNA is TGTGCCAGCAGTTCATGGACAGGGAGCTCCTACAATGAGCAGTTCTTC. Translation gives CASSSWTGSSYNEQFF.

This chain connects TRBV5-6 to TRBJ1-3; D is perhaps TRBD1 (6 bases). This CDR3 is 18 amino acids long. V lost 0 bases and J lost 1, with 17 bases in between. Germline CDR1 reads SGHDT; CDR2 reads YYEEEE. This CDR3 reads CASSLEVAGGWSGNTIYF. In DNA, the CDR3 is TGTGCCAGCAGCTTGGAAGTTGCGGGGGGCTGGTCTGGAAACACCATATATTTT.

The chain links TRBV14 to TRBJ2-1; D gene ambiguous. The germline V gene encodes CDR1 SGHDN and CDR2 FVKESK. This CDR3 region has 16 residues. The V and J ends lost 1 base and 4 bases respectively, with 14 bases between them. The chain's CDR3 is CASSQVFAQNYNEQFF. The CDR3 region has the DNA TGTGCCAGCAGCCAAGTTTTCGCCCAGAATTACAATGAGCAGTTCTTC.

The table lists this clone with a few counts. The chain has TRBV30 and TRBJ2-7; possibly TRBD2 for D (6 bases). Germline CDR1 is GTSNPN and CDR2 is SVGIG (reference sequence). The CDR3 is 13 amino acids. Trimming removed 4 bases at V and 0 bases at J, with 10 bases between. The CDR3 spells CAWNEGGSYEQYF. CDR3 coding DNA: TGTGCCTGGAATGAGGGAGGCTCCTACGAGCAGTACTTC.

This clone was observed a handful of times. The CDR3 DNA is TGTGCCAGCAGAACAGGGGGCGGGTCAGGGTACGAGCAGTACTTC. The encoded protein is CASRTGGGSGYEQYF. The V and J genes are TRBV6-5 and TRBJ2-7, with 9 bases fitting TRBD1. With 6 bases clipped from V and 4 bases from J, the junction kept 10 bases outside the gene matches. The V gene's germline CDR1 is MNHEY and CDR2 SVGAGI. The CDR3 has 15 residues.

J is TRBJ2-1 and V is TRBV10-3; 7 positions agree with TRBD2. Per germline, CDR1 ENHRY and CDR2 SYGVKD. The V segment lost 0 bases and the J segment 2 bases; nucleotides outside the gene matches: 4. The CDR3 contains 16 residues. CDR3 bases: TGTGCCATCAGTGAGTCGGGCAGCGGGACCTACAATGAGCAGTTCTTC. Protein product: CAISESGSGTYNEQFF.

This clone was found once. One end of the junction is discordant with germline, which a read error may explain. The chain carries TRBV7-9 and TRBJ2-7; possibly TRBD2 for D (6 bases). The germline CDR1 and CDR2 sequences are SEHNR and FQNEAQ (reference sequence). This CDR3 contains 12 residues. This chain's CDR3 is CASSQQFGSGVF. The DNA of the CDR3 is TGTGCCAGCAGCCAACAGTTCGGGAGCGGAGTCTTC.

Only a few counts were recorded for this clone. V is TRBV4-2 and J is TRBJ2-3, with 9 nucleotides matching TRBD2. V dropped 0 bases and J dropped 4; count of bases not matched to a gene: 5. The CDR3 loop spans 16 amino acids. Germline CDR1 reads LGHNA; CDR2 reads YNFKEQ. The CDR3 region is CASSQDRAGGPDTQYF. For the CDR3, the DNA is TGTGCCAGCAGCCAAGATCGGGCGGGGGGGCCAGATACGCAGTATTTT.

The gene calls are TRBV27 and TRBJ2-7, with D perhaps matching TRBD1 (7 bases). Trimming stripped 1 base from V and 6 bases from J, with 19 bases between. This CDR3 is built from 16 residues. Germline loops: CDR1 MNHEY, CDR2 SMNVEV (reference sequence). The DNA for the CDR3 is TGTGCCAGCAGTTTATTCTCGACAGGGAGGAGGGGCGAGCAGTACTTC. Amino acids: CASSLFSTGRRGEQYF.

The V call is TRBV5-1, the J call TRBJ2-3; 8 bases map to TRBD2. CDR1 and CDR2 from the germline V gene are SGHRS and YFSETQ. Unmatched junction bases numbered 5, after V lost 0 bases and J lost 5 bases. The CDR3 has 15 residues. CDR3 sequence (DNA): TGCGCCAGCAGCTTGGTGGGACTAGTCGTAGATACGCAGTATTTT. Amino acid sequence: CASSLVGLVVDTQYF.

For the CDR3, the DNA is TGTGCCAGCAGTCCCTATGGTGAGGAACTGTTTTTT. Translated, it gives CASSPYGEELFF. V and J are TRBV27 and TRBJ1-4, with D unclear. Trimming cost V 5 bases and J 12 bases, with 13 bases left between them. The CDR3 runs 12 residues. Germline V gene data show CDR1 as MNHEY and CDR2 as SMNVEV (reference sequence).

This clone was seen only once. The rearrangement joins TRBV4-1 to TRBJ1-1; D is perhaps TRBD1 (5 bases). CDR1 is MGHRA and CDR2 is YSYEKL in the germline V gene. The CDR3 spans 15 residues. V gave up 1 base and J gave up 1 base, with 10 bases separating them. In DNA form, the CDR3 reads TGCGCCAGCAGCCAAGGAGTTAGGGGGAACACTGAAGCTTTCTTT. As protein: CASSQGVRGNTEAFF.

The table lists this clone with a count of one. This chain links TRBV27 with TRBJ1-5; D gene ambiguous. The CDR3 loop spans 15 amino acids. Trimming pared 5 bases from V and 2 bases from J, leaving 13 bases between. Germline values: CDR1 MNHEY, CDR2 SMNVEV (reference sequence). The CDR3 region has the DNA TGTGCCAGCAGTCCCGCCGGCCTAGGCAATCAGCCCCAGCATTTT. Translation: CASSPAGLGNQPQHF.

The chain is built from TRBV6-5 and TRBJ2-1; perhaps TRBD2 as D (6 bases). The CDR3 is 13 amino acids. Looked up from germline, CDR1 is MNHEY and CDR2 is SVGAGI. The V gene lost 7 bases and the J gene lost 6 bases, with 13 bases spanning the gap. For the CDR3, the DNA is TGTGCCAGCACCCACGGGGGAATCAATGAGCAGTTCTTC. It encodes CASTHGGINEQFF.

This CDR3 is CASNPGTEESYEQYF. The CDR3 DNA is TGTGCCAGCAACCCCGGGACAGAAGAATCCTACGAGCAGTACTTC. This chain connects TRBV6-1 to TRBJ2-7, with 7 bases aligning to TRBD1. V shed 7 bases and J 1 base; nucleotides not matched to a gene: 10. This CDR3 has 15 amino acids. CDR1 is MNHNS and CDR2 is SASEGT in the germline V gene.

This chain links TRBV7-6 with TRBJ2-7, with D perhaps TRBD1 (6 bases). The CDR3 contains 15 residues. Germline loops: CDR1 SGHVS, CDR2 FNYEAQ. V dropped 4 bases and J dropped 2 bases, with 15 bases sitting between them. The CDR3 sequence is CASSSQGAGTYEQYF. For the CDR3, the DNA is TGTGCCAGCAGCTCACAGGGAGCAGGAACCTACGAGCAGTACTTC.

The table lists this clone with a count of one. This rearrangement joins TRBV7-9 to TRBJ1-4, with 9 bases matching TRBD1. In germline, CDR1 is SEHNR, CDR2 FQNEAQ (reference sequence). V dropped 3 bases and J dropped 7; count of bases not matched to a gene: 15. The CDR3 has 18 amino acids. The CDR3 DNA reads TGTGCCAGCAGCTTCAGACCGGGACAGGGTATGGATAGTGAAAAACTGTTTTTT. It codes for CASSFRPGQGMDSEKLFF.

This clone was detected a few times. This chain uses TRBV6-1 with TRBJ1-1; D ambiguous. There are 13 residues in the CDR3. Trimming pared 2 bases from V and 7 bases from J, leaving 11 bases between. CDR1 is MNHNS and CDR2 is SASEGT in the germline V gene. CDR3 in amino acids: CASSEPRGSEAFF. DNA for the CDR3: TGTGCCAGCAGTGAACCTAGAGGGAGTGAAGCTTTCTTT.

The CDR3 bases are TGTGCCAGCAGTTGGACAGGGGGCAATACCGGGGAGCTGTTTTTT. Its translation is CASSWTGGNTGELFF. V gene TRBV27 combines with J gene TRBJ2-2; 11 positions agree with TRBD1. CDR3 length: 15 amino acids. V lost 4 bases, J lost 5 bases, and 3 bases stayed unmatched. Germline CDR1 is MNHEY and CDR2 is SMNVEV (reference sequence).

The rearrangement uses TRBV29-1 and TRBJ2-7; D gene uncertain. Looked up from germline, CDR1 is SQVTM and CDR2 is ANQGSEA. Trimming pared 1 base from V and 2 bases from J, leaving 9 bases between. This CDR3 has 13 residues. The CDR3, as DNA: TGCAGCGTTGAAGTAGCACTTACCTACGAGCAGTACTTC. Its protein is CSVEVALTYEQYF.

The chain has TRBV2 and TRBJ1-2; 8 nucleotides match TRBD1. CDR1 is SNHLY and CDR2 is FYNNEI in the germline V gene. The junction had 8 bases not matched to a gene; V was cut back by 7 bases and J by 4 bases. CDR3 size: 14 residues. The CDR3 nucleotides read TGTGCCAGCACCCCGGACAGGGCCTCCTATGGCTACACCTTC. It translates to CASTPDRASYGYTF.

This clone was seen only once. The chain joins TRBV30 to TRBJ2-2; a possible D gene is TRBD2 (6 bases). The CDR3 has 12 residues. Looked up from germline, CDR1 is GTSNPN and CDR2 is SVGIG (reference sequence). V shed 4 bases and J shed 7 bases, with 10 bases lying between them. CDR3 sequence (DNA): TGTGCCTGGACCCCCGGGGGCGGGGAGCTGTTTTTT. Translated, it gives CAWTPGGGELFF.

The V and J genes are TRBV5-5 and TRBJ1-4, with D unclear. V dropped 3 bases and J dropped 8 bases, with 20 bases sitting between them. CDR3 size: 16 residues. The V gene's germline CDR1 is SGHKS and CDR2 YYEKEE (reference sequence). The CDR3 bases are TGTGCCAGCAGCTCCCGGCCCCGCCGGGTTCGGGAAAAACTGTTTTTT. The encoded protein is CASSSRPRRVREKLFF.

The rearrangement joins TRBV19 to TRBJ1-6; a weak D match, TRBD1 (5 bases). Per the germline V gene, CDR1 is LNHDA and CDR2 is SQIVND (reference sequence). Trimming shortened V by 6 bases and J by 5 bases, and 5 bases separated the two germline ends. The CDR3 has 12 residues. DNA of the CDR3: TGTGCCAGTAGACAGGATAATTCACCCCTCCACTTT. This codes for CASRQDNSPLHF.

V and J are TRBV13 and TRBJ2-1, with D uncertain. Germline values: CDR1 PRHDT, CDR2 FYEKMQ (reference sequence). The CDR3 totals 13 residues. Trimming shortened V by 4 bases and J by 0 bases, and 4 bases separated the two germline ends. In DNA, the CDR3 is TGTGCCAGCAGCTCTATCTCCTACAATGAGCAGTTCTTC. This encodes CASSSISYNEQFF.

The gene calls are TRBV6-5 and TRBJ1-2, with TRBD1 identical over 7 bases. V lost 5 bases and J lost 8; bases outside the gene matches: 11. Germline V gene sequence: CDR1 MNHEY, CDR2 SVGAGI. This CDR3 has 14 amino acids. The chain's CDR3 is CASSENRGIGGYTF. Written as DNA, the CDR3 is TGTGCCAGCAGTGAGAACAGGGGAATAGGAGGCTACACCTTC.

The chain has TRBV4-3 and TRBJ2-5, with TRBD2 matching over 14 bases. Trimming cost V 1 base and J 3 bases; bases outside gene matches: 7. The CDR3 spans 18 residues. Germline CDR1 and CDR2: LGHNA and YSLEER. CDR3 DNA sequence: TGCGCCAGCAGCCAAGCACGGACTAGCGGGGGGACGGAAGAGACCCAGTACTTC. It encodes CASSQARTSGGTEETQYF.